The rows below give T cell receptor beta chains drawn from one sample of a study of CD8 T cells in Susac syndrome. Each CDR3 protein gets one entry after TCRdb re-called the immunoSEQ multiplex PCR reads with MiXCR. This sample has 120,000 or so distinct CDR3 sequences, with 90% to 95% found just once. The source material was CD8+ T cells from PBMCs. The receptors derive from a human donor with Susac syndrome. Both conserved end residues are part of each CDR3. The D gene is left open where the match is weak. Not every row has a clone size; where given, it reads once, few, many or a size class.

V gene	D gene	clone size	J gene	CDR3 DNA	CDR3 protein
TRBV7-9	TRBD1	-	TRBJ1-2	TGTGCCAGCAGCTCCCCGACAGGGGGTATTTATGGCTACACCTTC	CASSSPTGGIYGYTF
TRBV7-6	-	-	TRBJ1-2	TGTGCCAGCAGCTTAGCAGGGGCCGATTCTAACTATGGCTACACCTTC	CASSLAGADSNYGYTF
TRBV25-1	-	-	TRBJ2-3	TGTGCCAGCAGTGCTCAGCTCATCAACACAGATACGCAGTATTTT	CASSAQLINTDTQYF
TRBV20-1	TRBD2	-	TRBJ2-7	TGCAGTGCTAGGACTAGCGGTATAAACTACGAGCAGTACTTC	CSARTSGINYEQYF
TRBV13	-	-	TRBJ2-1	TGTGCCAGCAGCTTAAAGGGGGGGGAGCAGTTCTTC	CASSLKGGEQFF
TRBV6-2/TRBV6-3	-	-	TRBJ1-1	TGTGCCAGCAGTTACTCGAGGGTGAACACTGAAGCTTTCTTT	CASSYSRVNTEAFF
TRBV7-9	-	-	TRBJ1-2	TGTGCCAGCAGCATAACACAACAGTACTATGGCTACACCTTC	CASSITQQYYGYTF
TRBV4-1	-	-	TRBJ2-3	TGCGCCAGCAGCCAAGTCTTTGGAGATACGCAGTATTTT	CASSQVFGDTQYF
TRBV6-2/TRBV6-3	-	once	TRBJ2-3	TGTGCCAGCAGTTACTCGCGTTTCGACAGCACAGATACGCAGTATTTT	CASSYSRFDSTDTQYF
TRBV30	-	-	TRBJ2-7	TGTGCCTGGAGTGTCGGGGGGCTCTACGAGCAGTACTTC	CAWSVGGLYEQYF
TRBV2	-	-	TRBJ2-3	TGTGCCAGCAGTACCCGTGGCCCCCTGGAGGCAGATACGCAGTATTTT	CASSTRGPLEADTQYF
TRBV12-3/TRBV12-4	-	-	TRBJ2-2	TGTGCCAGCAGTCTCCCGGGCGGGGAGCTGTTTTTT	CASSLPGGELFF
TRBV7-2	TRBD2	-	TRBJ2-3	TGTGCCAGCAGTTCGAAACTAGCGGGGCTCACAGATACGCAGTATTTT	CASSSKLAGLTDTQYF
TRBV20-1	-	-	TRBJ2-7	TGCAGTGCTAGAGATCCAGAGTGGAGCTCCTACGAGCAGTACTTC	CSARDPEWSSYEQYF
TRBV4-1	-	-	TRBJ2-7	TGCGCCAGCAGAGTAGTAGCTTCGGGCCTTGACGAGCAGTACTTC	CASRVVASGLDEQYF
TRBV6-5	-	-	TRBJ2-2	TGTGCCAGCAGTTACTCGATGGTGGGGTCCGGGGAGCTGTTTTTT	CASSYSMVGSGELFF
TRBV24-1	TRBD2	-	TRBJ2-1	TGTGCCACCAGTGATTCTCAGACTAGCGGGGGAGTAAATGAGCAGTTCTTC	CATSDSQTSGGVNEQFF